A selection of T cell receptor beta chains follows, all from one sample in a study of blood T cell repertoires in COVID-19. The protocol was immunoSEQ multiplex PCR, while the TCRdb copy is restricted to in-frame clones and leaves out a portion. The sample records around 70,000 clones, 70% to 80% being singletons. Material: peripheral blood. These receptors were taken from a human donor in a cohort sampled during active COVID-19. The CDR3 runs from the conserved cysteine through the conserved F or W.

v_gene	j_gene	CDR3aa
TRBV4-2	TRBJ2-1	CASSQEGGGHYNEQFF
TRBV19	TRBJ2-2	CASSITGLTGELFF
TRBV2	TRBJ2-3	CASRYSGGTDTQYF
TRBV10-2	TRBJ2-5	CASSLTSYQETQYF
TRBV19	TRBJ1-5	CASSIKGGQGSNQPQHF
TRBV5-6	TRBJ2-2	CASSFLSGTGELFF
TRBV28	TRBJ2-6	CASSRTEVSGANVLTF
TRBV6-2/TRBV6-3	TRBJ1-5	CASSRGGQSNQPQHF
TRBV28	TRBJ1-2	CASSLGPGDGYTF
TRBV15	TRBJ2-1	CATSRDRDRLAEGSGNEQFF
TRBV7-2	TRBJ2-2	CASSGPRTGELFF
TRBV6-1	TRBJ2-5	CASRETHRETQYF
TRBV7-8	TRBJ1-1	CASSSRTATEAFF
TRBV7-9	TRBJ1-1	CASSRGTANTEAFF
TRBV2	TRBJ1-6	CASSGPGSSYNSPLHF
TRBV5-1	TRBJ2-2	CASSLVVGELFF
TRBV20-1	TRBJ1-6	CSASPGVEDSPLHF
TRBV7-9	TRBJ2-3	CASSFRHDWGTDTQYF
TRBV4-1	TRBJ2-4	CASSQDGSRSIAKNIQYF
TRBV28	TRBJ2-3	CASSTQGTSGGYTQYF
TRBV19	TRBJ2-1	CASSTNTNNEQFF
TRBV7-9	TRBJ1-2	CASSLGHRANYGYTF
TRBV10-2	TRBJ2-7	CASSVGRSLAGGPAEQYF
TRBV28	TRBJ2-5	CASSRQLQETQYF
TRBV18	TRBJ1-6	CASSEGTQGNSPLHF
TRBV11-2	TRBJ2-7	CASSLGGTGALEQYF
TRBV3-1/TRBV3-2	TRBJ1-1	CASSQDKRRHYTEAFF
TRBV9	TRBJ2-5	CASSVGTSGGQETQYF
TRBV7-2	TRBJ1-2	CASSLEQGVLGGYTF
TRBV13	TRBJ2-3	CASSSTGREADTQYF
TRBV7-2	TRBJ2-2	CASSLMAGGIGSGELFF
TRBV28	TRBJ1-3	CASSTTGGGNTIYF
TRBV19	TRBJ2-3	CASSIASGAGDTQYF
TRBV5-1	TRBJ2-1	CASMNVGSGEQFF
TRBV10-3	TRBJ2-1	CAISESGRLATTNEQFF
TRBV27	TRBJ2-5	CASSPSGTGGWETQYF
TRBV7-6	TRBJ2-3	CASSLQGGLSDTQYF